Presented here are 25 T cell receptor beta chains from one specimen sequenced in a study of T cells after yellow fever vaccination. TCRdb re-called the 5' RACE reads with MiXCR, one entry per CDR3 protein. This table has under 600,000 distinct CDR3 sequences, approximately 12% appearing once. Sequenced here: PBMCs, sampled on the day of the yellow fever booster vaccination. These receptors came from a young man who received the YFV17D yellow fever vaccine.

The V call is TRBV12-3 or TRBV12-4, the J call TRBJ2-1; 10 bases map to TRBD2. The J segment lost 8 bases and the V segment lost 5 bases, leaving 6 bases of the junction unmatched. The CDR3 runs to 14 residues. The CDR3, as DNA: TGTGCCAGCAGTGCCCTAGCGGGAGACTATGAGCAGTTCTTC. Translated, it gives CASSALAGDYEQFF.

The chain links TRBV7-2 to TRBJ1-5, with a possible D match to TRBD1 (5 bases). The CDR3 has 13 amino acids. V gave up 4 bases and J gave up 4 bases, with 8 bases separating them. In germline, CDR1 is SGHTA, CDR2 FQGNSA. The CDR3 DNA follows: TGTGCCAGCAGCTCAGGGATTAATCAGCCCCAGCATTTT. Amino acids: CASSSGINQPQHF.

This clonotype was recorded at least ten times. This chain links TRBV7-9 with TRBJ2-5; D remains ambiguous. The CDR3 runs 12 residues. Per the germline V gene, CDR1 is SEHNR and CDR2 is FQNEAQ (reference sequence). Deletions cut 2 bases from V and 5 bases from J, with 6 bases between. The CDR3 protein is CASSLNIETQYF. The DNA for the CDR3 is TGTGCCAGCAGCTTAAATATTGAGACCCAGTACTTC.

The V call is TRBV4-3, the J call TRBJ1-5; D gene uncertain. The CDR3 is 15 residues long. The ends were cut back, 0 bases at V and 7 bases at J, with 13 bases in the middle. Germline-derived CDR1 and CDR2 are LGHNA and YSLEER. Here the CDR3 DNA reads TGCGCCAGCAGCCAAGAATGGGGTCCTCGGCAGCCCCAGCATTTT. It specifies CASSQEWGPRQPQHF.

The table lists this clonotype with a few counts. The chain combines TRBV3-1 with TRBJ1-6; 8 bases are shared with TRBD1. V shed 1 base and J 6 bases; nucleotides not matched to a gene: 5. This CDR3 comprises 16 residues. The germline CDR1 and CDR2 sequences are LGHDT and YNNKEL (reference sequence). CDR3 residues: CASSQARTGSNSPLHF. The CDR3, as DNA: TGTGCCAGCAGCCAAGCCAGGACAGGGAGTAATTCACCCCTCCACTTT.

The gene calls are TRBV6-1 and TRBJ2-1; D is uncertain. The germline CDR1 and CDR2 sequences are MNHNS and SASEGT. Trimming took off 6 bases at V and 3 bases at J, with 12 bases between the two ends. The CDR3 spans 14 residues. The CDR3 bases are TGTGCCAGCAGAAGGGAACAGCTCTACAATGAGCAGTTCTTC. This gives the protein CASRREQLYNEQFF.

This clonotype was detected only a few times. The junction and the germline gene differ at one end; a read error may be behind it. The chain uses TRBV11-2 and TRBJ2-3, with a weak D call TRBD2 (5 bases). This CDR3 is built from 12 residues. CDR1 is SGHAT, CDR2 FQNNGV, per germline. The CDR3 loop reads CASSLEALVPGF. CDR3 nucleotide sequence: TGTGCCAGCAGCTTAGAAGCGTTGGTTCCGGGGTTT.

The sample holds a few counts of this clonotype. The chain's CDR3 is CASSSDRLQIKTDTQYF. The CDR3 nucleotides read TGCGCCAGCAGCTCCGACCGATTACAGATAAAAACAGATACGCAGTATTTT. The chain links TRBV5-1 to TRBJ2-3; D is undetermined. Trimming pared 3 bases from V and 3 bases from J, leaving 20 bases between. The CDR3 is made up of 17 amino acids. Germline CDR1 is SGHRS and CDR2 is YFSETQ.

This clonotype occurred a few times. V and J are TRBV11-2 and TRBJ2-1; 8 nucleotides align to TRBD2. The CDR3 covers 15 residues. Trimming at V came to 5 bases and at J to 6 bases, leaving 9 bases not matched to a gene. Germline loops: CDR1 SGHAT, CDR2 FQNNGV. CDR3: CASSRLGLEINEQFF. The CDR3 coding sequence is TGTGCCAGCAGCCGCCTGGGACTAGAGATCAATGAGCAGTTCTTC.

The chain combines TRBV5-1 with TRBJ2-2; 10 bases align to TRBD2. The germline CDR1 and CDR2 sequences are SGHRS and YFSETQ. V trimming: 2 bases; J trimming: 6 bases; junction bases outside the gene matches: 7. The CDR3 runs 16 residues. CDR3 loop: CASSFLASGSPGELFF. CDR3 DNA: TGCGCCAGCAGCTTTTTGGCTAGCGGGAGCCCCGGGGAGCTGTTTTTT.

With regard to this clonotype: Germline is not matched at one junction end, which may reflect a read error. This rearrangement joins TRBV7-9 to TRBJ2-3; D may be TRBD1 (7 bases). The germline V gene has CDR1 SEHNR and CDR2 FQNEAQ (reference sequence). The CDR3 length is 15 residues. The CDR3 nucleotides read TGTGCCAGCAGCTCAAGACAGGGACTGGGAGATACGCAGAATTTT. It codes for CASSSRQGLGDTQNF.

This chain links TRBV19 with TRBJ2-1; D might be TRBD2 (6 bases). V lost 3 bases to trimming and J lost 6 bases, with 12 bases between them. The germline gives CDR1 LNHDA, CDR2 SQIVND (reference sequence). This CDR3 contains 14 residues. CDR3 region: CASSIPPSVNEQFF. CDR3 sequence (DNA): TGTGCCAGTAGTATTCCTCCTAGCGTCAATGAGCAGTTCTTC.

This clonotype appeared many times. The CDR3 region has the DNA TGTGCCAGCAGCTTAGGTCCGGGAGGGTCCTACGAGCAGTACTTC. Amino acids: CASSLGPGGSYEQYF. The gene calls are TRBV7-7 and TRBJ2-7; 8 bases map to TRBD2. There are 15 residues in the CDR3. Trimming took 1 base from V and 1 from J; bases not matched to a gene: 3. Per germline, CDR1 SSHAT and CDR2 FNYEAQ (reference sequence).

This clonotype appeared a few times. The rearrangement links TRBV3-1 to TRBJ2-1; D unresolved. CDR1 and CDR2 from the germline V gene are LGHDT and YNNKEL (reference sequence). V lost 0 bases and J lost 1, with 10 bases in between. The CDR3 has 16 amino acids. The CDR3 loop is CASSQDGDRSYNEQFF. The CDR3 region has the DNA TGTGCCAGCAGCCAAGATGGAGACCGGTCCTACAATGAGCAGTTCTTC.

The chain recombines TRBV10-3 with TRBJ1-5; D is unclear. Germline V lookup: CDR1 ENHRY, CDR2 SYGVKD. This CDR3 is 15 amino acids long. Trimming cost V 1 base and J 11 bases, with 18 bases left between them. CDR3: CAISEFEGSLGTQHF. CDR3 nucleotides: TGTGCCATCAGTGAGTTCGAAGGGTCCTTAGGGACCCAGCATTTT.

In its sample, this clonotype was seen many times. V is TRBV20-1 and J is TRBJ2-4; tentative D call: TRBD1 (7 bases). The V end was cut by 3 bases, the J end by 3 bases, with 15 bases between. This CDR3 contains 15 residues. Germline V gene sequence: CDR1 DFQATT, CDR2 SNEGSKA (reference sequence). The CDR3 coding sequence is TGCAGTGCTAGTAATTGGCGGGACAGCAAAAACATTCAGTACTTC. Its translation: CSASNWRDSKNIQYF.

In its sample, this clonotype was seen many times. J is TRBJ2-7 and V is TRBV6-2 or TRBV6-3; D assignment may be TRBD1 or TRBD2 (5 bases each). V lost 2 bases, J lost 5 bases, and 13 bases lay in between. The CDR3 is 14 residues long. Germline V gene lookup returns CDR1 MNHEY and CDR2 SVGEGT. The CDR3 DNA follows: TGTGCCAGCAGTTACCGGGACCCTCAAAACGAGCAGTACTTC. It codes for CASSYRDPQNEQYF.

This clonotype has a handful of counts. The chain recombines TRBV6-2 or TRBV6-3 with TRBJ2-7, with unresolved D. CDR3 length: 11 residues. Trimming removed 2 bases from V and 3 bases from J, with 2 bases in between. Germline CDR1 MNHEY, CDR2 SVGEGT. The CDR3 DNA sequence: TGTGCCAGCAGTTACCACTACGAGCAGTACTTC. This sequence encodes CASSYHYEQYF.

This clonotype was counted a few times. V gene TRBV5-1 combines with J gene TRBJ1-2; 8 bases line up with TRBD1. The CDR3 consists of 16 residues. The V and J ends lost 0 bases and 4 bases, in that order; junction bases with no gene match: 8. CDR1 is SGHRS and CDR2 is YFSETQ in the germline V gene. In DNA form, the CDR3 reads TGCGCCAGCAGCTTGGGGACAGGGACGAATTCCTATGGCTACACCTTC. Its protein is CASSLGTGTNSYGYTF.

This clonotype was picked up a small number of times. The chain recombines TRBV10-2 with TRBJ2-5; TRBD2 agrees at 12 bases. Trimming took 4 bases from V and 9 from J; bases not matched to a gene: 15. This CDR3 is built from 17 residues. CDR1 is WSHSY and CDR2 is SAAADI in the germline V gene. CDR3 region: CASSVTEAGTSGYPQYF. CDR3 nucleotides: TGCGCCAGCAGTGTGACAGAAGCCGGGACTAGCGGGTATCCCCAGTACTTC.

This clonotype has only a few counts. CDR3 nucleotide sequence: TGCAGTGCCATCCGACAGGGAGAAGACAATGAGCAGTTCTTC. Protein product: CSAIRQGEDNEQFF. The J gene is TRBJ2-1, the V gene TRBV20-1; TRBD1 agrees at 7 bases. The CDR3 loop spans 14 amino acids. Germline V gene lookup returns CDR1 DFQATT and CDR2 SNEGSKA (reference sequence). V trimming: 6 bases; J trimming: 5 bases; junction bases outside the gene matches: 10.

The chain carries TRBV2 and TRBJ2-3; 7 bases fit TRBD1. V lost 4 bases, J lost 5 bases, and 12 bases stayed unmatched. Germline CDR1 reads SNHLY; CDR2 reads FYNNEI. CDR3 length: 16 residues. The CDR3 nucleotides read TGTGCCAGCAGTGTGGAGCCAGGGGGAGCGGTAGATACGCAGTATTTT. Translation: CASSVEPGGAVDTQYF.

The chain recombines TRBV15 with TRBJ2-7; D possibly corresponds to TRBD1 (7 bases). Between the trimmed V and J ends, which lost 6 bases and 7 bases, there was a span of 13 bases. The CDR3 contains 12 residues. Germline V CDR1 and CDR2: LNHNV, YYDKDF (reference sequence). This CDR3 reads CATSRQGGEQYF. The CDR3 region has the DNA TGTGCCACCAGTCGGCAGGGGGGAGAGCAGTACTTC.

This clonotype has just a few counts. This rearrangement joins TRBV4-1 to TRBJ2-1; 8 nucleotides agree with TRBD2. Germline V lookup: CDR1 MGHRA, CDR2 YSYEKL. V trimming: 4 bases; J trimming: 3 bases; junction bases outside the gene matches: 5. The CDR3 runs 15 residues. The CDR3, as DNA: TGCGCCAGCAGCCCCCTAGCGGGTAACTACAATGAGCAGTTCTTC. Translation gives CASSPLAGNYNEQFF.

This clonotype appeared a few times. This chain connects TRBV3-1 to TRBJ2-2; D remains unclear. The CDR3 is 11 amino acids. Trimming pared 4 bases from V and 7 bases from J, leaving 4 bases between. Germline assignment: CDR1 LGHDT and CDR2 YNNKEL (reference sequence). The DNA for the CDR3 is TGTGCCAGCAGCCTCGACGGGGAGCTGTTTTTT. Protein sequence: CASSLDGELFF.